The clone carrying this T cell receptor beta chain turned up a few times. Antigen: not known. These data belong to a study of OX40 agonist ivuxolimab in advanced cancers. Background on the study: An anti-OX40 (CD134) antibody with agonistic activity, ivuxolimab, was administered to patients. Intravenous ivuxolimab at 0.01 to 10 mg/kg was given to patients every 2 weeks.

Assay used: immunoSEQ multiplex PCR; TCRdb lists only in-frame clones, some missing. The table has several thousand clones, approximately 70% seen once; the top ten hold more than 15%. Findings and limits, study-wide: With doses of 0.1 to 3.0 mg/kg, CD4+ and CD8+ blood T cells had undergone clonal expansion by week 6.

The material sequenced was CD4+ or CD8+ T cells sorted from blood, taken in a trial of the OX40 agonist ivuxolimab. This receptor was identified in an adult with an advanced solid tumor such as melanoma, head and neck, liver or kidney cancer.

The CDR3 protein is CASSQDSTGGSPQHF. CDR3 bases: TGCGCCAGCAGCCAAGATTCGACAGGGGGCTCGCCCCAGCATTTT. The rearrangement links TRBV4-3 to TRBJ1-5, with TRBD1 matching over 10 bases. J gave up 9 bases and V 0 bases, and 5 bases lay outside the gene matches. This CDR3 comprises 15 residues. CDR1 and CDR2 (germline): LGHNA, YSLEER.